The source of this T cell receptor (beta chain) is a study of T cell repertoires in ileal Crohn's disease. Germline V gene sequence: CDR1 MRHNA, CDR2 SNTAGT. The CDR3 consists of 15 residues. The trim removed 3 bases at V and 2 bases at J, leaving 5 bases unmatched. Measured with immunoSEQ multiplex PCR; TCRdb has only the in-frame clones, and not every one. The data contain some 6,600 clones, 83% of them singletons. This rearrangement joins TRBV6-4 to TRBJ2-5, with 8 bases lining up with TRBD2. Sequencing used ileal tissue. The receptor was derived from an adult with Crohn's disease. CDR3 nucleotides: TGTGCCAGCAGTGAATCGGCTAGCGGGCAAGAGACCCAGTACTTC. Protein: CASSESASGQETQYF.